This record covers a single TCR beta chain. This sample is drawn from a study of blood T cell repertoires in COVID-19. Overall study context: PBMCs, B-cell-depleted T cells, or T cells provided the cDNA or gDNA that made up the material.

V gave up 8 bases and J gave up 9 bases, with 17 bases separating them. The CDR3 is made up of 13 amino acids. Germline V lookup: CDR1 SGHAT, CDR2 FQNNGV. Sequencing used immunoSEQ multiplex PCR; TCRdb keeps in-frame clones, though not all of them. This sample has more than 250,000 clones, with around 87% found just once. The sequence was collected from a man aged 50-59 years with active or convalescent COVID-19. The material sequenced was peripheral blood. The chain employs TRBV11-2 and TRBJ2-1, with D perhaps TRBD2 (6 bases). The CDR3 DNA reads TGTGCCAGCCTGGGGAGGCAGGATGGTGAGCAGTTCTTC. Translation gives CASLGRQDGEQFF.